This entry lists 16 T cell receptor beta chains sequenced from one sample in a study of T cell repertoires in aging, cancer and after chemotherapy. Peripheral blood genomic DNA, not sorted cells or RNA, was the template. Rearranged V-D-J TRB sequences were amplified with a mixed TRB-A/B primer pool. TCRdb itself ran the multiplex PCR reads through MiXCR, one entry per CDR3 protein. The top ten hold 25% to 35% of the sample, which has some 2,500 distinct CDR3 sequences, approximately 32% seen once. Sequencing was carried out using blood. The receptors originated from a human donor with a solid tumor.

The chain joins TRBV28 to TRBJ2-1; 8 bases fit TRBD1. Germline CDR1 is MDHEN and CDR2 is SYDVKM. This CDR3 is built from 15 residues. The V segment lost 2 bases and the J segment 8 bases; nucleotides outside the gene matches: 8. The chain's CDR3 is CASSLGAQGADEQFF. The CDR3 nucleotides are TGTGCCAGCAGTTTAGGGGCCCAGGGGGCGGATGAGCAGTTCTTC.

As concerns this clonotype: This clone may be a read error of a much larger clone one base away. The genes are TRBV7-2 and TRBJ2-1; weak D call: TRBD2 (6 bases). Germline CDR1 SGHTA, CDR2 FQGNSA. CDR3 length equals 13 residues. The CDR3 region is CASGLIRESEQFF. The CDR3 region has the DNA TGTGCCAGCGGCTTGATACGGGAGTCTGAGCAGTTCTTC.

This clonotype is large in the sample. The chain joins TRBV30 to TRBJ2-7, with D perhaps TRBD1 (5 bases). Trimming shortened V by 2 bases and J by 5 bases, and 13 bases separated the two germline ends. Per the germline V gene, CDR1 is GTSNPN and CDR2 is SVGIG (reference sequence). The CDR3 spans 13 residues. For the CDR3, the DNA is TGTGCCTGGAGTCAGAGGAAAGGGGACGAGCAGTACTTC. This translates into CAWSQRKGDEQYF. Together with reference TRBV30 and TRBJ2-7, the CDR3 gives the full variable domain: SQTIHQWPATLVQPVGSPLSLECTVEGTSNPNLYWYRQAAGRGLQLLFYSVGIGQISSEVPQNLSASRPQDRQFILSSKKLLLSDSGFYLCAWSQRKGDEQYFGPGTRLTVT.

As regards this clonotype: A much larger clone lies one base from this, so it may be a read error. The chain links TRBV6-5 to TRBJ2-3, with 7 bases identical to TRBD2. The CDR3 is made up of 15 amino acids. Looked up from germline, CDR1 is MNHEY and CDR2 is SVGAGI. CDR3 residues: CASSYGGGVTDKQYF. For the CDR3, the DNA is TGTGCCAGCAGTTACGGGGGGGGGGTTACAGATAAGCAGTATTTT.

CDR3 in amino acids: CASSSGYTGELFF. The CDR3 DNA reads TGTGCCAGCAGCTCGGGTTACACCGGGGAGCTGTTTTTT. The chain has TRBV5-4 and TRBJ2-2; the D is unclear. Germline CDR1 SGHNT, CDR2 YYREEE (reference sequence). The CDR3 is made up of 13 amino acids. V was clipped by 3 bases and J by 3 bases, with 6 bases between them.

The gene calls are TRBV10-3 and TRBJ2-2, with a weak D call TRBD1 (7 bases). V lost 3 bases and J lost 0, with 14 bases in between. The CDR3 sequence is 17 residues long. Germline V gene data show CDR1 as ENHRY and CDR2 as SYGVKD. CDR3 sequence: CAISDLSRGANTGELFF. The CDR3 DNA reads TGTGCCATCAGTGACCTCTCCAGGGGGGCGAACACCGGGGAGCTGTTTTTT.

This sequence joins TRBV18 and TRBJ1-2; TRBD1 is a possible D gene (6 bases). The V end was cut by 3 bases, the J end by 4 bases, with 9 bases between. CDR3 length: 13 residues. Looked up from germline, CDR1 is KGHSH and CDR2 is LQKENI. The CDR3 spells CASSPMDSYGYTF. CDR3 nucleotides: TGTGCCAGCTCACCTATGGACAGCTATGGCTACACCTTC.

As for this clonotype: This may come from a read error, since a much larger clone is one base off. The chain employs TRBV6-5 and TRBJ1-5, with 7 bases lining up with TRBD1. CDR3 length: 15 amino acids. The germline CDR1 and CDR2 sequences are MNHEY and SVGAGI. CDR3 protein: CASRRQGPSNKPQHF. The CDR3 DNA sequence: TGTGCCAGCAGGCGACAGGGTCCGAGCAATAAGCCCCAGCATTTT.

The chain has TRBV6-2 or TRBV6-3 and TRBJ1-1; D is unresolved. This CDR3 comprises 12 residues. Trimming cost V 2 bases and J 8 bases, with 9 bases left between them. From germline, CDR1 is MNHEY and CDR2 SVGEGT. CDR3: CASSYPPYEAFF. The CDR3 DNA is TGTGCCAGCAGTTACCCGCCGTACGAAGCTTTCTTT.

The CDR3 loop is CASGDGADTQYF. CDR3 coding DNA: TGCGCCAGCGGCGATGGGGCAGATACGCAGTATTTT. The V gene is TRBV10-1, the J gene TRBJ2-3; D remains unclear. CDR1 is WNHNN and CDR2 is SYGVQD in the germline V gene (reference sequence). V shed 8 bases and J shed 4 bases, with 10 bases lying between them. CDR3 size: 12 residues.

The rearrangement links TRBV5-1 to TRBJ1-1, with 7 positions matching TRBD1. There are 14 residues in the CDR3. Trimming took 0 bases from V and 5 from J; bases not matched to a gene: 4. The germline V gene encodes CDR1 SGHRS and CDR2 YFSETQ. CDR3 nucleotides: TGCGCCAGCAGCTTGGGAGGGACAGCGACTGAAGCTTTCTTT. Translating it yields CASSLGGTATEAFF.

Sample share makes this clonotype medium-sized. This chain joins TRBV6-5 and TRBJ1-2; 7 bases line up with TRBD1. CDR1 is MNHEY, CDR2 SVGAGI, per germline. The CDR3 spans 16 residues. Trimming took 5 bases from V and 4 from J; bases not matched to a gene: 13. CDR3 sequence reads: CASSPEGARVGYGYTF. CDR3 nucleotide sequence: TGTGCCAGCAGTCCTGAGGGGGCCCGGGTAGGCTATGGCTACACCTTC.

This clonotype is medium-sized within its sample. This chain links TRBV5-6 with TRBJ1-2; 10 nucleotides line up with TRBD1. Losses at the gene ends were 3 bases for V and 7 bases for J; bases not matched to a gene: 0. The length of the CDR3 is 12 residues. Germline values: CDR1 SGHDT, CDR2 YYEEEE. The CDR3 DNA reads as TGTGCCAGCAGCTGGGACAGGGGTGGCTACACCTTC. Protein sequence: CASSWDRGGYTF.

Only a few counts were recorded for this clonotype. V gene TRBV6-5 combines with J gene TRBJ2-3; the D gene could be TRBD1 or TRBD2 (5 bases each). CDR3 length: 15 amino acids. V was pared by 5 bases and J by 3 bases, with 15 bases between. CDR1 and CDR2 (germline): MNHEY, SVGAGI. DNA for the CDR3: TGTGCCAGCAGTGACCGGGCAGGGAGTACAGATACGCAGTATTTT. It specifies CASSDRAGSTDTQYF.

V usage is TRBV6-2 or TRBV6-3 and J usage is TRBJ1-2, with a possible D match to TRBD1 (6 bases). V shed 5 bases and J shed 3 bases, with 13 bases lying between them. The length of the CDR3 is 14 residues. CDR1 is MNHEY, CDR2 SVGEGT, per germline. CDR3 sequence (DNA): TGTGCCAGCAGTAAACAGGGTTACTACTATGGCTACACCTTC. Its protein product is CASSKQGYYYGYTF.

The chain carries TRBV20-1 and TRBJ1-1, with TRBD1 matching over 7 bases. Germline loops: CDR1 DFQATT, CDR2 SNEGSKA (reference sequence). J lost 5 bases, V lost 4 bases, and 10 bases had no gene match. This CDR3 spans 14 amino acids. The CDR3 DNA reads TGCAGTGCTAAGTTCCAGGGGGTAGATACTGAAGCTTTCTTT. The encoded protein is CSAKFQGVDTEAFF.